Listed below are T cell receptor beta chains from one sample, sequenced in a study of cytomegalovirus exposure and HLA in healthy donors. Measured with immunoSEQ multiplex PCR; TCRdb has only the in-frame clones, and not every one. The data show approximately 200,000 clones, around 79% seen once. The sample was PBMCs. The receptors were gathered from a man between 18 and 29 years old in good health and CMV-seronegative. Both conserved end residues are part of each CDR3. A D gene is named only where the DNA matches it firmly. Some rows mark clone size as missing; the rest say once, few, many or name a class of expanded clone.

D: NA
J: TRBJ1-4
size: NA
V: TRBV6-5
DNA: TGTGCCAGCAGTTCGTCAGGGTTAGGAGAAAAACTGTTTTTT
CDR3: CASSSSGLGEKLFF

D: TRBD1
J: TRBJ1-2
size: NA
V: TRBV10-3
DNA: TGTGCCATCAGTGACGCCGGGACAGATGGCTACACCTTC
CDR3: CAISDAGTDGYTF

D: NA
J: TRBJ2-2
size: NA
V: TRBV7-8
DNA: TGTGCCAGCAGCTTAGAGGGGTGGAACACCGGGGAGCTGTTTTTT
CDR3: CASSLEGWNTGELFF

D: TRBD2
J: TRBJ2-2
size: NA
V: TRBV15
DNA: TGTGCCACCAGAACGGGACTAGCGGCGAACACCGGGGAGCTGTTTTTT
CDR3: CATRTGLAANTGELFF

D: NA
J: TRBJ2-3
size: NA
V: TRBV4-2
DNA: TGTGCCAGCAGCCAGTCCCTGCGGTCGGATACGCAGTATTTT
CDR3: CASSQSLRSDTQYF

D: TRBD1
J: TRBJ1-4
size: NA
V: TRBV28
DNA: TGTGCCAGCAGCCGAGGACAGGGGGCTAATGAAAAACTGTTTTTT
CDR3: CASSRGQGANEKLFF

D: TRBD1
J: TRBJ2-1
size: NA
V: TRBV7-9
DNA: TGTTCCAGCAGCTTAGCCGATCCGGGACAGGTAATCAATGAGCAGTTCTTC
CDR3: CSSSLADPGQVINEQFF

D: TRBD1
J: TRBJ1-4
size: few
V: TRBV28
DNA: TGTGCCAGCAGTCAGACAGGGAATAATGAAAAACTGTTTTTT
CDR3: CASSQTGNNEKLFF

D: TRBD2
J: TRBJ2-1
size: NA
V: TRBV9
DNA: TGTGCCAGCAGCGTAGGCCCCGGACTAGCGGGAGGATTGAATGAGCAGTTCTTC
CDR3: CASSVGPGLAGGLNEQFF

D: NA
J: TRBJ1-1
size: NA
V: TRBV6-6
DNA: TGTGCCAGCAGTTACCAAGGGGAACCTGAAGCTTTCTTT
CDR3: CASSYQGEPEAFF

D: NA
J: TRBJ1-6
size: NA
V: TRBV19
DNA: TGTGCCAGTAGTATGGCAGGGGATTCACCCCTCCACTTT
CDR3: CASSMAGDSPLHF

D: NA
J: TRBJ2-6
size: NA
V: TRBV12-5
DNA: TGTGCTAGTGGTCCCCATGGTAGCTCTGGGGCCAACGTCCTGACTTTC
CDR3: CASGPHGSSGANVLTF

D: TRBD1
J: TRBJ2-7
size: NA
V: TRBV9
DNA: TGTGCCAGCAGCTCACGAGAGGGGACAGGGGAGATCTACGAGCAGTACTTC
CDR3: CASSSREGTGEIYEQYF

D: NA
J: TRBJ1-1
size: few
V: TRBV4-1
DNA: TGCGCCAGCAGCCAAGATGAGGGGGTTATGAACACTGAAGCTTTCTTT
CDR3: CASSQDEGVMNTEAFF

D: TRBD2
J: TRBJ2-7
size: NA
V: TRBV13
DNA: TGTGCCAGCAGCTTATTTAGCGGGGGACCTTCCTCCTACGAGCAGTACTTC
CDR3: CASSLFSGGPSSYEQYF

D: NA
J: TRBJ1-1
size: few
V: TRBV27
DNA: TGTGCCAGCAGTTCCTACAGCAACACTGAAGCTTTCTTT
CDR3: CASSSYSNTEAFF

D: NA
J: TRBJ2-1
size: once
V: TRBV7-2
DNA: TGTGCCAGCAGCTTAGGTGGCGGGAATGAGCAGTTCTTC
CDR3: CASSLGGGNEQFF

D: TRBD1
J: TRBJ1-2
size: NA
V: TRBV7-8
DNA: TGTGCCAGCAGCTCGCCGGGACAGGGCACTTCCTACACCTTC
CDR3: CASSSPGQGTSYTF

D: TRBD1
J: TRBJ1-3
size: NA
V: TRBV18
DNA: TGTGCCAGCTCACCAATGGCAGGGGGCTATACAGAGCGAAACACCATATATTTT
CDR3: CASSPMAGGYTERNTIYF

D: NA
J: TRBJ1-2
size: NA
V: TRBV4-1
DNA: TGCGCCAGCAGCCAAGAGGAGGGTTCGAGTAACTATGGCTACACCTTC
CDR3: CASSQEEGSSNYGYTF

D: NA
J: TRBJ1-2
size: NA
V: TRBV28
DNA: TGTGCCAGCAGTTCAATACAGGGTAGGGCCTTC
CDR3: CASSSIQGRAF

D: NA
J: TRBJ1-1
size: NA
V: TRBV7-6
DNA: TGTGCCAGCAGCTTTACAGGGACTGAAGCTTTCTTT
CDR3: CASSFTGTEAFF